This entry concerns a single T cell receptor beta chain. The data belong to a study of blood T cell repertoires in COVID-19. Whole-study context: The United States, Italy and Spain provided the acute and convalescent COVID-19 samples.

Per the germline V gene, CDR1 is SGHRS and CDR2 is YFSETQ. The CDR3 has 16 residues. The V end was cut by 0 bases, the J end by 4 bases, with 14 bases between. Assay: immunoSEQ multiplex PCR; the TCRdb copy retains only in-frame clones and omits some. This table holds about 91,000 clones, roughly 82% found once. Sequencing was performed on peripheral blood. This sequence originates from a man between 45 and 60 years old with active or convalescent COVID-19. The chain has TRBV5-1 and TRBJ2-1; D perhaps matches TRBD2 (6 bases). The DNA of the CDR3 is TGCGCCAGCAGCTTGGTAGGGGATGGGACTTACAATGAGCAGTTCTTC. Translating it yields CASSLVGDGTYNEQFF.